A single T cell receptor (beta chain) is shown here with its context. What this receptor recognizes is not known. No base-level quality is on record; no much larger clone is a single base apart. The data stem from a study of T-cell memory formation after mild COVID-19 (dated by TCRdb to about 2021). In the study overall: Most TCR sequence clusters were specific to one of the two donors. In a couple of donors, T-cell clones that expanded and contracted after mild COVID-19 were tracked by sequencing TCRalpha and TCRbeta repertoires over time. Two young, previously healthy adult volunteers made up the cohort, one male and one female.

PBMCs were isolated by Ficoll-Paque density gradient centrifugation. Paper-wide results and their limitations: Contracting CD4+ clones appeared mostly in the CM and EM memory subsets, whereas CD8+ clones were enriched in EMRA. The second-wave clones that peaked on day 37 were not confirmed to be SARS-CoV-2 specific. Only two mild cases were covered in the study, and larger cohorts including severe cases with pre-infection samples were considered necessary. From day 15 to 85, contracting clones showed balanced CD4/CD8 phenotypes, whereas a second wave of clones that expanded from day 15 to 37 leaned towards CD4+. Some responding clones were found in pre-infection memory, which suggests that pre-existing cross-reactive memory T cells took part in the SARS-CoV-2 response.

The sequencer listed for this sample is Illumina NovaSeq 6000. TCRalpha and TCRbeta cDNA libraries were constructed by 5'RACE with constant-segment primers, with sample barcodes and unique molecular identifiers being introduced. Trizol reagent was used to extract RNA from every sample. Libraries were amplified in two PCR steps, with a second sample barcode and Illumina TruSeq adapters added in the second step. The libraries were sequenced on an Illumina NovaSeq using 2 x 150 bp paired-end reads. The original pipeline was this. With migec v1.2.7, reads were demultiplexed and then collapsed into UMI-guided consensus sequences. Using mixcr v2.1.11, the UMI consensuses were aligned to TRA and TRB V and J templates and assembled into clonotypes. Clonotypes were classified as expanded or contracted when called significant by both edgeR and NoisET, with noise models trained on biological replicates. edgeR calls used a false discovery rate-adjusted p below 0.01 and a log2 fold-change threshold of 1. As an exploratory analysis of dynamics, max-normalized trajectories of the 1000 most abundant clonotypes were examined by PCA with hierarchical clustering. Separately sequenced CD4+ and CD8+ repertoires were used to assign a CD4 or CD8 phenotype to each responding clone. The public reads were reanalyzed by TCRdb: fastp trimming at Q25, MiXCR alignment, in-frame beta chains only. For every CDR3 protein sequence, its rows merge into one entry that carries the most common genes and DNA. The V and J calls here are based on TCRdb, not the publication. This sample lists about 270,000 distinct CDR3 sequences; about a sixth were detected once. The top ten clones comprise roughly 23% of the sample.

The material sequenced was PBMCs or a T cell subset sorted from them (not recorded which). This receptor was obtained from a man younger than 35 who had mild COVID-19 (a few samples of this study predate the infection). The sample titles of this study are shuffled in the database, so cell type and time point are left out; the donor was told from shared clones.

The nucleotide sequence reads TGCGCCAGCAGGGCTAGCGGAGAAGAGACCCAGTACTTC. It encodes CASRASGEETQYF. The chain links TRBV4-1 with TRBJ2-5; 7 junctional bases match TRBD2. Ends trimmed: V by 6 bases, J by 3 bases; bases unmatched to a gene: 4. Inclusive of the bounding cysteine and phenylalanine, the CDR3 is 13 residues long. CDR3 DNA only is kept here, 39 bases in frame from base 1. The germline V gene specifies MGHRA as CDR1 and YSYEKL as CDR2.